The 7 T cell receptor beta chains given below trace back to one sample, sequenced in a study of blood T cell repertoires in COVID-19 (dated by TCRdb to 2020 to 2022). Libraries came from the immunoSEQ multiplex PCR assay. Imported from immuneACCESS, the table was reduced by TCRdb to in-frame sequences with V and J called. These copies leave out some clones; in studies compared against another copy, an unresolved V gene accounts for under half, and the cause of the remainder is not known. Here the sample has fewer than 300,000 clones; 65% to 85% occur a single time. The ten largest account for approximately 14% of the sample. The sample taken for sequencing was peripheral blood. All receptors derive from a person aged 65-85 years with COVID-19, enrolled during active disease.

There are a few counts of this clone. The V and J genes are TRBV3-1 (or the pseudogene TRBV3-2) and TRBJ1-2; TRBD1 agrees at 8 bases. From germline, CDR1 is LGHDT and CDR2 YNNKEL (reference sequence). The V segment lost 5 bases and the J segment 4 bases; nucleotides outside the gene matches: 0. This CDR3 contains 12 residues. As DNA, the CDR3 is TGTGCCAGCAGCGGACAGGGCTATGGCTACACCTTC. The encoded protein is CASSGQGYGYTF.

A single count supports this clone. This chain links TRBV7-2 with TRBJ2-5; 10 positions agree with TRBD1. The CDR3 runs 15 residues. From germline, CDR1 is SGHTA and CDR2 FQGNSA. The trim removed 4 bases at V and 5 bases at J, leaving 7 bases unmatched. CDR3 sequence (DNA): TGTGCCAGCAGCTACCCCCGGGACAGGGGTGAGACCCAGTACTTC. Its protein is CASSYPRDRGETQYF.

The chain has TRBV5-1 and TRBJ2-5, with 10 bases aligning to TRBD1. CDR3 length: 16 amino acids. Losses at the gene ends were 0 bases for V and 4 bases for J; bases not matched to a gene: 6. CDR1 SGHRS and CDR2 YFSETQ come from the germline V gene. CDR3 sequence: CASSLGDRGPGETQYF. The CDR3 coding sequence is TGCGCCAGCAGCTTGGGTGACAGGGGGCCTGGAGAGACCCAGTACTTC.

The chain joins TRBV5-1 to TRBJ1-2, with 10 bases aligning to TRBD1. Looked up from germline, CDR1 is SGHRS and CDR2 is YFSETQ. CDR3 length equals 15 residues. Losses at the gene ends were 5 bases for V and 6 bases for J; bases not matched to a gene: 10. CDR3 bases: TGCGCCAGCAGTCCCGGACGTGGGACAGGGGATGGCTACACCTTC. This gives the protein CASSPGRGTGDGYTF.

The V and J genes are TRBV5-8 and TRBJ1-5; D is uncertain. Trimming cost V 4 bases and J 7 bases, with 9 bases left between them. CDR3 length: 12 amino acids. Per germline, CDR1 SGHTS and CDR2 YDEGEE. The CDR3 sequence is CASSLMRQPQHF. The DNA of the CDR3 is TGTGCCAGCAGCCTTATGAGACAGCCCCAGCATTTT.

This clone was picked up many times. This rearrangement joins TRBV14 to TRBJ2-7, with TRBD2 identical over 11 bases. The CDR3 loop spans 17 amino acids. The V and J ends lost 2 bases and 2 bases, in that order; junction bases with no gene match: 8. Germline loops: CDR1 SGHDN, CDR2 FVKESK. This CDR3 reads CASSQTRLAGGTYEQYF. CDR3 nucleotides: TGTGCCAGCAGCCAAACGAGGCTAGCGGGGGGTACCTACGAGCAGTACTTC. Complete variable domain (other parts from reference TRBV14 and TRBJ2-7): EAGVTQFPSHSVIEKGQTVTLRCDPISGHDNLYWYRRVMGKEIKFLLHFVKESKQDESGMPNNRFLAERTGGTYSTLKVQPAELEDSGVYFCASSQTRLAGGTYEQYFGPGTRLTVT.

This chain uses TRBV9 with TRBJ2-1; perhaps TRBD2 as D (5 bases). V lost 0 bases to trimming and J lost 7 bases, with 14 bases between them. Germline loops: CDR1 SGDLS, CDR2 YYNGEE. This CDR3 has 15 amino acids. The DNA of the CDR3 is TGTGCCAGCAGCGTAGCCGGGAAGGTTATGAATGAGCAGTTCTTC. Residues: CASSVAGKVMNEQFF. The variable domain in full, completed from reference TRBV9 and TRBJ2-1, reads DSGVTQTPKHLITATGQRVTLRCSPRSGDLSVYWYQQSLDQGLQFLIQYYNGEERAKGNILERFSAQQFPDLHSELNLSSLELGDSALYFCASSVAGKVMNEQFFGPGTRLTVL.